This T cell receptor delta chain originates from a study of gamma-delta chains in newborns, infants, children. Study in general: Innate gammadelta T cells reportedly expand polyclonally right after birth, driven by microbial exposure, per the title.

TCRdb re-processed the reads using CATT. The sample yields 3,500 to 4,500 delta-chain clones, roughly 3.9% seen once. Trimming removed 1 base from V and 0 bases from J; junction bases left unmatched: 10. This CDR3 region has 20 residues. The germline V gene has CDR1 GEAIGNYY and CDR2 EKD. Sequencing input: blood. J is TRDJ3 and V is TRDV2; 8 nucleotides line up with TRDD3. The receptor was derived from a child who was a newborn, infant or young child, either healthy, febrile or measles-vaccinated (not recorded which). The CDR3 reads CACDTAWGTSSSWDTRQMFF. CDR3 nucleotides: TGTGCCTGTGACACGGCCTGGGGGACCAGCAGCTCCTGGGACACCCGACAGATGTTTTTC.